These T cell receptor beta chains were read from a single sample in a study of blood T cells in healthy people across ages. TCRdb passed the 5' RACE reads through MiXCR, listing each CDR3 protein once. The repertoire holds 1.5 million to 1.9 million distinct CDR3 sequences, with about 42% as singletons. Input material: blood. The receptors derive from a woman between 18 and 29 years old in good health. CDR3s include the opening cysteine and the closing phenylalanine or tryptophan. A D gene is named only where the DNA matches it firmly. Clone size is given for some rows only: seen once, a few or many times, or a class if the clone is expanded.

V: TRBV6-5
D: .
J: TRBJ1-4
size: few
CDR3: CASSTYKPGNREKLFF
DNA: TGTGCCAGCAGCACCTATAAACCCGGAAACAGGGAAAAACTGTTTTTT

V: TRBV20-1
D: .
J: TRBJ2-5
size: few
CDR3: CSAIEQETQYF
DNA: TGCAGTGCTATCGAACAAGAGACCCAGTACTTC

V: TRBV5-4
D: .
J: TRBJ1-2
size: .
CDR3: CASRYHTGSGGYTF
DNA: TGTGCCAGCAGATACCATACAGGGAGCGGTGGCTACACCTTC

V: TRBV3-1
D: .
J: TRBJ2-1
size: .
CDR3: CASSLHGSRGANEQFF
DNA: TGTGCCAGCAGCCTGCACGGGAGCCGGGGGGCCAATGAGCAGTTCTTC

V: TRBV5-1
D: .
J: TRBJ2-1
size: .
CDR3: CASTRQLGGNNEQFF
DNA: TGCGCCAGCACCCGACAACTCGGGGGCAACAATGAGCAGTTCTTC

V: TRBV6-4
D: TRBD2
J: TRBJ2-3
size: .
CDR3: CASSDLPAGNTDTQYF
DNA: TGTGCCAGCAGTGACTTGCCAGCGGGGAACACAGATACGCAGTATTTT

V: TRBV12-3/TRBV12-4
D: .
J: TRBJ2-5
size: .
CDR3: CAGRGGGGPYNEQYF
DNA: TGTGCCGGCAGAGGGGGCGGGGGCCCCTACAATGAGCAGTACTTC

V: TRBV7-9
D: .
J: TRBJ2-3
size: .
CDR3: CASSLAETSGTDTQYF
DNA: TGTGCCAGCAGCTTAGCGGAGACATCAGGCACAGATACGCAGTATTTT

V: TRBV6-1
D: .
J: TRBJ1-1
size: once
CDR3: CASSNRGGQAFF
DNA: TGTGCCAGCAGTAATCGTGGAGGGCAAGCTTTCTTT

V: TRBV2
D: TRBD1
J: TRBJ2-4
size: few
CDR3: CASSEARQGTYF
DNA: TGTGCCAGCAGTGAAGCGCGACAGGGCACGTACTTC

V: TRBV7-9
D: TRBD2
J: TRBJ2-3
size: .
CDR3: CASTVAGEATDTQYF
DNA: TGTGCCAGCACAGTAGCGGGAGAGGCCACAGATACGCAGTATTTT

V: TRBV4-3
D: TRBD1
J: TRBJ2-5
size: .
CDR3: CASSRTGFSQETQYF
DNA: TGCGCCAGCAGCCGGACAGGGTTTTCGCAAGAGACCCAGTACTTC

V: TRBV29-1
D: .
J: TRBJ2-1
size: few
CDR3: CSVENRFSYNEQFF
DNA: TGCAGCGTTGAAAATAGGTTCTCCTACAATGAGCAGTTCTTC

V: TRBV27
D: .
J: TRBJ1-2
size: few
CDR3: CASSSLQGGYTF
DNA: TGTGCCAGCAGTTCCTTGCAGGGCGGCTACACCTTC

V: TRBV4-2
D: .
J: TRBJ2-1
size: few
CDR3: CASSQPSLGSYNEQFF
DNA: TGTGCCAGCAGCCAACCCTCCCTGGGGTCCTACAATGAGCAGTTCTTC

V: TRBV4-3
D: .
J: TRBJ2-3
size: .
CDR3: CASSHYGDDTETDTQYF
DNA: TGCGCCAGCAGCCATTACGGGGACGACACAGAAACAGATACGCAGTATTTT

V: TRBV12-3/TRBV12-4
D: .
J: TRBJ2-1
size: .
CDR3: CASSVADPNNEQFF
DNA: TGTGCCAGCAGTGTTGCGGACCCGAACAATGAGCAGTTCTTC

V: TRBV6-1
D: TRBD2
J: TRBJ2-1
size: .
CDR3: CASAESSGAYNEQFF
DNA: TGTGCCAGCGCTGAGTCTAGCGGAGCCTACAATGAGCAGTTCTTC

V: TRBV12-3/TRBV12-4
D: TRBD1
J: TRBJ1-1
size: .
CDR3: CASTRIGGLTEAFF
DNA: TGTGCCAGCACCAGAATAGGGGGCCTCACTGAAGCTTTCTTT

V: TRBV5-1
D: TRBD1
J: TRBJ1-1
size: .
CDR3: CASSVGTGFTEAFF
DNA: TGCGCCAGCAGCGTGGGGACAGGGTTCACTGAAGCTTTCTTT

V: TRBV5-1
D: .
J: TRBJ2-1
size: .
CDR3: CASSLVVLEDNEQFF
DNA: TGCGCCAGCAGCTTGGTGGTCCTAGAAGACAATGAGCAGTTCTTC

V: TRBV20-1
D: TRBD2
J: TRBJ2-1
size: few
CDR3: CSAPGLALSNRNNEQFF
DNA: TGCAGTGCTCCGGGACTAGCGCTGAGTAACCGTAACAATGAGCAGTTCTTC

V: TRBV12-3/TRBV12-4
D: .
J: TRBJ2-1
size: few
CDR3: CASSPGFIRESRYEQFF
DNA: TGTGCCAGCAGCCCGGGGTTTATCCGGGAGAGTAGGTATGAGCAGTTCTTC

V: TRBV7-2
D: .
J: TRBJ1-1
size: .
CDR3: CASSLKIQGLGGTEAFF
DNA: TGTGCCAGCAGCCTTAAAATCCAGGGGCTGGGTGGCACTGAAGCTTTCTTT

V: TRBV7-9
D: .
J: TRBJ2-1
size: .
CDR3: CASSLEGASGAYNEQFF
DNA: TGTGCCAGCAGCTTAGAGGGGGCTAGCGGAGCCTACAATGAGCAGTTCTTC

V: TRBV14
D: TRBD1
J: TRBJ2-5
size: .
CDR3: CASNRQGSSNEQYF
DNA: TGTGCCAGCAACCGACAGGGGAGCTCCAATGAGCAGTACTTC

V: TRBV7-3
D: TRBD2
J: TRBJ2-3
size: few
CDR3: CASSPTLTSGADTQYF
DNA: TGTGCCAGCAGCCCAACCCTGACTAGCGGGGCAGATACGCAGTATTTT

V: TRBV15
D: TRBD1
J: TRBJ1-1
size: few
CDR3: CATSRPGQLNTEAFF
DNA: TGTGCCACCAGCAGGCCGGGACAGCTGAACACTGAAGCTTTCTTT

V: TRBV11-2
D: TRBD1
J: TRBJ2-3
size: .
CDR3: CASSLEGQGPDTQYF
DNA: TGTGCCAGCAGCTTGGAGGGACAGGGCCCAGATACGCAGTATTTT

V: TRBV16
D: .
J: TRBJ1-2
size: few
CDR3: CASSQLSTGNYGYTF
DNA: TGTGCCAGCAGCCAATTGTCCACAGGGAACTATGGCTACACCTTC

V: TRBV7-2
D: .
J: TRBJ2-1
size: few
CDR3: CASSNTGSSYNEQFF
DNA: TGTGCCAGCAGCAACACCGGGAGCTCCTACAATGAGCAGTTCTTC